One sample yielded the 21 T cell receptor beta chains listed below, sequenced in a study of blood T cell repertoires in COVID-19. Sequencing used immunoSEQ multiplex PCR; TCRdb keeps in-frame clones, though not all of them. The sample carries about 210,000 clones, 70% to 85% recorded once. The sample taken for sequencing was peripheral blood. The receptors here all came from a middle-aged man with active or convalescent COVID-19.

This clone was counted once. The chain couples TRBV5-1 to TRBJ2-3; weak D call: TRBD2 (6 bases). CDR1 is SGHRS, CDR2 YFSETQ, per germline. The CDR3 consists of 15 residues. V was trimmed by 4 bases and J by 5 bases, leaving 17 bases between them. CDR3 residues: CASSQGLSSGDTQYF. CDR3 DNA: TGCGCCAGCAGCCAGGGACTGAGTTCGGGAGATACGCAGTATTTT.

The chain joins TRBV19 to TRBJ1-5; 7 positions match TRBD1. V gave up 4 bases and J gave up 2 bases; unmatched junction bases: 14. The CDR3 spans 18 residues. Germline values: CDR1 LNHDA, CDR2 SQIVND (reference sequence). The CDR3 DNA reads TGTGCCAGTAGTAGTATACCACGACAGGGCCGGGGCAATCAGCCCCAGCATTTT. Its translation is CASSSIPRQGRGNQPQHF.

This rearrangement joins TRBV7-2 to TRBJ1-2; 11 nucleotides line up with TRBD1. The CDR3 loop spans 17 amino acids. Trimming cost V 1 base and J 5 bases; bases outside gene matches: 9. Germline values: CDR1 SGHTA, CDR2 FQGNSA. DNA for the CDR3: TGTGCCAGCAGCTTAGGATTAGGACAGGGGGCCGGGTATGGCTACACCTTC. Protein sequence: CASSLGLGQGAGYGYTF.

The chain recombines TRBV6-2 or TRBV6-3 with TRBJ2-1; 7 bases align to TRBD1. The CDR3 has 17 amino acids. V was clipped by 5 bases and J by 0 bases; unmatched bases: 10. Looked up from germline, CDR1 is MNHEY and CDR2 is SVGEGT. The CDR3 region is CASSSATGASSYNEQFF. The CDR3, as DNA: TGTGCCAGCAGTAGCGCCACAGGGGCCAGCTCCTACAATGAGCAGTTCTTC.

CDR3 region: CASSVRTGMIMREKLFF. CDR3 coding DNA: TGCGCCAGCAGCGTGCGGACAGGGATGATAATGAGGGAAAAACTGTTTTTT. The chain combines TRBV5-1 with TRBJ1-4, with 8 bases that match TRBD1. V shed 4 bases, J shed 8 bases, and the junction held 16 bases outside the gene matches. Germline CDR1 and CDR2: SGHRS and YFSETQ. This CDR3 spans 17 amino acids.

The genes are TRBV27 and TRBJ2-3; possible D gene TRBD1, 7 bases. With 1 base removed from V and 11 bases from J, the gap between germline ends came to 25 bases. CDR3 size: 17 residues. Germline loops: CDR1 MNHEY, CDR2 SMNVEV (reference sequence). The CDR3 DNA reads as TGTGCCAGCAGTTTATTTCACGCGGGACAGACCACCCATGGGCAGTATTTT. This translates into CASSLFHAGQTTHGQYF.

The count of this clone is one. The chain uses TRBV5-1 and TRBJ2-2; 8 bases match TRBD2. The germline V gene encodes CDR1 SGHRS and CDR2 YFSETQ. V lost 8 bases, J lost 2 bases, and 11 bases stayed unmatched. The CDR3 runs to 16 residues. CDR3 in DNA: TGCGCCAGTAAGCAGAGCGGGAGCTTTAACACCGGGGAGCTGTTTTTT. Translation: CASKQSGSFNTGELFF.

This chain uses TRBV15 with TRBJ2-5; 12 bases are a match to TRBD2. This CDR3 region has 15 residues. Germline V gene data show CDR1 as LNHNV and CDR2 as YYDKDF (reference sequence). V lost 6 bases, J lost 1 base, and 3 bases stayed unmatched. The CDR3 region has the DNA TGTGCCACCAGGGCTAGCGGGAGGGTCCAAGAGACCCAGTACTTC. Translated, it gives CATRASGRVQETQYF.

V and J are TRBV5-4 and TRBJ1-6; no definite D call. The CDR3 is 14 residues long. V lost 0 bases, J lost 9 bases, and 10 bases lay in between. Germline loops: CDR1 SGHNT, CDR2 YYREEE (reference sequence). The CDR3 protein is CASSLEGSGSPLHF. The CDR3 DNA reads as TGTGCCAGCAGCTTGGAGGGTAGCGGTTCACCCCTCCACTTT.

The V and J genes are TRBV6-1 and TRBJ2-1; D is perhaps TRBD2 (5 bases). V was clipped by 1 base and J by 2 bases, with 9 bases between them. Germline V gene lookup returns CDR1 MNHNS and CDR2 SASEGT. This CDR3 region has 15 residues. The CDR3 is CASSEVHGTYNEQFF. CDR3 DNA sequence: TGTGCCAGCAGTGAAGTTCACGGGACCTACAATGAGCAGTTCTTC.

The gene calls are TRBV7-2 and TRBJ2-4, with D tentatively TRBD1 (6 bases). Trimming took off 2 bases at V and 6 bases at J, with 11 bases between the two ends. This CDR3 has 14 residues. The germline V gene has CDR1 SGHTA and CDR2 FQGNSA. The CDR3 sequence: CASSLLGHGNIQYF. CDR3 coding DNA: TGTGCCAGCAGCTTACTGGGACACGGAAACATTCAGTACTTC.

V usage is TRBV7-3 and J usage is TRBJ2-3; D may be TRBD2 (7 bases). Germline V CDR1 and CDR2: SGHTA, FQGTGA. The CDR3 is 15 amino acids. The V and J ends lost 1 base and 5 bases respectively, with 13 bases between them. The CDR3 protein is CASSLRGGHVDTQYF. CDR3 coding DNA: TGTGCCAGCAGCTTAAGGGGGGGCCATGTAGATACGCAGTATTTT.

In its sample, this clone was seen a few times. V gene TRBV24-1 combines with J gene TRBJ2-3; 8 bases align to TRBD2. V lost 7 bases and J lost 0; bases outside the gene matches: 5. CDR3 length: 15 residues. CDR1 is KGHDR and CDR2 is SFDVKD in the germline V gene. CDR3 bases: TGTGCCACCAGGTTAATAGCGGGGAGCACAGATACGCAGTATTTT. Translating gives CATRLIAGSTDTQYF.

The chain couples TRBV6-2 or TRBV6-3 to TRBJ1-1; 8 positions agree with TRBD1. The CDR3 runs to 15 residues. Per germline, CDR1 MNHEY and CDR2 SVGEGT. V lost 5 bases, J lost 7 bases, and 12 bases stayed unmatched. The CDR3 region is CASSTLTGEEIEAFF. As DNA, the CDR3 is TGTGCCAGCAGTACACTGACAGGGGAGGAGATTGAAGCTTTCTTT.

The chain carries TRBV7-9 and TRBJ1-1, with D unclear. The germline V gene encodes CDR1 SEHNR and CDR2 FQNEAQ (reference sequence). V lost 4 bases and J 1 base, leaving 10 bases between the germline ends. The CDR3 sequence is 14 residues long. CDR3 in DNA: TGTGCCAGCAGCTCACGACGACAGAACACTGAAGCTTTCTTT. Translated, it gives CASSSRRQNTEAFF. Full variable domain (missing parts from reference TRBV7-9 and TRBJ1-1): DTGVSQNPRHKITKRGQNVTFRCDPISEHNRLYWYRQTLGQGPEFLTYFQNEAQLEKSRLLSDRFSAERPKGSFSTLEIQRTEQGDSAMYLCASSSRRQNTEAFFGQGTRLTVV.

The chain has TRBV27 and TRBJ2-3; tentative D call: TRBD1 (6 bases). This CDR3 has 13 amino acids. V lost 8 bases to trimming and J lost 4 bases, with 13 bases between them. Germline CDR1 is MNHEY and CDR2 is SMNVEV (reference sequence). CDR3 sequence (DNA): TGTGCCAGCTCCAACAGGGAAGCAGATACGCAGTATTTT. It specifies CASSNREADTQYF.

This chain links TRBV28 with TRBJ2-2, with 9 nucleotides matching TRBD1. Germline CDR1 and CDR2: MDHEN and SYDVKM. This CDR3 comprises 16 residues. V lost 6 bases to trimming and J lost 6 bases; unmatched junction nucleotides: 11. This CDR3 reads CASRGPGQGKAGELFF. In DNA, the CDR3 is TGTGCCAGCAGAGGCCCGGGACAGGGAAAGGCCGGGGAGCTGTTTTTT.

The chain uses TRBV19 and TRBJ1-2, with 11 positions matching TRBD1. Per germline, CDR1 LNHDA and CDR2 SQIVND (reference sequence). J was trimmed by 2 bases and V by 5 bases; bases with no gene match: 10. The CDR3 contains 17 residues. Here the CDR3 DNA reads TGTGCCAGTAGTCCCGGGACAGGGGGAATCCGAAACTATGGCTACACCTTC. Its translation: CASSPGTGGIRNYGYTF.

The chain has TRBV24-1 and TRBJ1-5; 7 nucleotides agree with TRBD1. The CDR3 contains 17 residues. Germline V gene data show CDR1 as KGHDR and CDR2 as SFDVKD. Unmatched junction bases numbered 9, after V lost 2 bases and J lost 3 bases. The CDR3 DNA follows: TGTGCCACCAGTGATTCTGCCGGGACAGATTTCAATCAGCCCCAGCATTTT. Encoded protein: CATSDSAGTDFNQPQHF.

This clone was seen just once. V gene TRBV6-2 or TRBV6-3 combines with J gene TRBJ1-5; D gene ambiguous. Germline CDR1 MNHEY, CDR2 SVGEGT. The CDR3 runs to 13 residues. The V and J ends lost 2 bases and 6 bases respectively, with 8 bases between them. DNA for the CDR3: TGTGCCAGCAGTTACCTGCAGGTTCAGCCCCAGCATTTT. Translation gives CASSYLQVQPQHF.

The chain links TRBV6-6 to TRBJ1-1; TRBD1 might be the D (5 bases). This CDR3 is built from 11 residues. Between the trimmed V and J ends, which lost 8 bases and 3 bases, there was a span of 7 bases. Germline V gives CDR1 MNHNY, CDR2 SVGAGI (reference sequence). The CDR3 loop is CASQGDTEAFF. The CDR3 nucleotides read TGTGCCAGCCAAGGGGACACTGAAGCTTTCTTT.